This T cell receptor (beta chain) was sequenced during a study of cytomegalovirus exposure and HLA in healthy donors. This PCR relied on a set of 60 Vbeta primers and 13 Jbeta primers. Sequencing used immunoSEQ multiplex PCR; TCRdb keeps in-frame clones, though not all of them. The repertoire holds about 190,000 clones, with 70% to 75% as singletons. Trimming cost V 4 bases and J 3 bases; bases outside gene matches: 9. There are 15 residues in the CDR3. Per the germline V gene, CDR1 is SGHDT and CDR2 is YYEEEE. The V and J genes are TRBV5-6 and TRBJ2-5; 7 nucleotides line up with TRBD1. The TCR sequence derives from a woman in her twenties or thirties in good health and CMV-seropositive. The sequencing input was PBMCs. The CDR3 nucleotides are TGTGCCAGCAGCGACCCGGGACAGAGAAAAGAGACCCAGTACTTC. Protein: CASSDPGQRKETQYF.